This T cell receptor beta chain came from a study of blood T cell repertoires in COVID-19. Study information: Acute and convalescent COVID-19 samples came from the United States, Italy and Spain.

The ends lost 9 bases at V and 5 bases at J; junction bases unmatched: 5. Germline CDR1 reads KGHDR; CDR2 reads SFDVKD. The CDR3 totals 12 residues. Using immunoSEQ multiplex PCR, the repertoire was profiled, and TCRdb retains in-frame clones only, with some absent. The sample includes about 200,000 clones, about 90% seen only once; the top ten take 0.6% to 1%. The sequenced sample was peripheral blood. The receptor was derived from a woman in her 70s with acute or convalescent COVID-19. The chain recombines TRBV24-1 with TRBJ2-5; TRBD2 aligns across 7 bases. CDR3 sequence reads: CATAGAGETQYF. The CDR3, as DNA: TGTGCCACCGCGGGAGCGGGTGAGACCCAGTACTTC.